The text below deals with one TCR beta chain. TCR beta CDR3 regions were amplified from RNA. Carried out on the TCR CDR3, a first-round RT-PCR used the HTBI primer set. One entry per CDR3 protein, called by TCRdb with MiXCR from the multiplex PCR reads. This sample yields hundreds of thousands of distinct CDR3 sequences, of which just under 20% are seen a single time; roughly 47% belongs to the top ten. These data are taken from a study of T cells in Graves' hyperthyroidism and ophthalmopathy. This CDR3 region has 14 residues. Germline-derived CDR1 and CDR2 are SGHRS and YFSETQ. V was clipped by 0 bases and J by 4 bases, with 10 bases between them.

This sequence originates from a middle-aged man with Graves' ophthalmopathy. The rearrangement links TRBV5-1 to TRBJ1-2; no reliable D call. Sequencing was done on a sample of blood. The CDR3 nucleotides are TGCGCCAGCAGCTTGGAGGGTCCGCTCTATGGCTACACCTTC. Residues: CASSLEGPLYGYTF.